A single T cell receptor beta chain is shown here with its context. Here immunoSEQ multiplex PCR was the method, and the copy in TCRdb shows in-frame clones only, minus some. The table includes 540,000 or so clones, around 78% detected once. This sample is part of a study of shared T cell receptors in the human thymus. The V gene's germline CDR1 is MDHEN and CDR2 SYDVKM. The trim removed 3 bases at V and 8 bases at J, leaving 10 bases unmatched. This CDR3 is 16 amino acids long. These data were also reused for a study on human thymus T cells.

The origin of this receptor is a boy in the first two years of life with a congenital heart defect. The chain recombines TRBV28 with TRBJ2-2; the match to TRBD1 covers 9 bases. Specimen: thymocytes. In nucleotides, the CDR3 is TGTGCCAGCAGTTTCGGGACAGGGCCCCCCGAGGGGGAGCTGTTTTTT. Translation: CASSFGTGPPEGELFF.